One and the same sample provided the 32 T cell receptor beta chains below, sequenced in a study of CD8 T cells in Susac syndrome (dated by TCRdb to the late 2010s). Receptor amplification or capture employed the immunoSEQ multiplex PCR assay. RNA was extracted using the RNeasy kit, and about 0.45 to 1 microgram was reverse transcribed with random hexamers. TCRdb reworked the public reads: Q25 trimming with fastp, MiXCR clone assembly, productive beta chains retained. Here each entry gathers all rows of one CDR3 protein and keeps the most common genes and DNA. In all, the sample holds some 200,000 distinct CDR3 sequences, and around 95% of those were seen once. Of the sample, roughly 0.093% is held by the ten largest clones. Sequencing input: CD4+ T cells from PBMCs. These receptors were obtained from a human donor with Susac syndrome.

The gene calls are TRBV20-1 and TRBJ2-5; D may be TRBD1 (5 bases). Trimming pared 6 bases from V and 5 bases from J, leaving 13 bases between. Germline V CDR1 and CDR2: DFQATT, SNEGSKA (reference sequence). The CDR3 contains 12 residues. The CDR3 sequence is CSARALTETQYF. The CDR3 DNA reads TGCAGTGCCAGGGCCCTGACGGAGACCCAGTACTTC.

This rearrangement joins TRBV5-1 to TRBJ2-1, with no clear D. V was pared by 2 bases and J by 8 bases, with 11 bases between. Germline lookup yields CDR1 SGHRS and CDR2 YFSETQ. The CDR3 totals 13 residues. The CDR3 coding sequence is TGCGCCAGCAGCTTACAGAGCAGCGATGAGCAGTTCTTC. Its translation: CASSLQSSDEQFF.

The chain is built from TRBV29-1 and TRBJ2-1; a possible D gene is TRBD1 (6 bases). Germline assignment: CDR1 SQVTM and CDR2 ANQGSEA. The V and J ends lost 4 bases and 6 bases respectively, with 16 bases between them. The CDR3 runs 14 residues. The CDR3 DNA is TGCAGCGTTGGGCCGGGACATACGTCCAATGAGCAGTTCTTC. Residues: CSVGPGHTSNEQFF.

The chain couples TRBV11-2 to TRBJ2-2; possibly TRBD2 for D (6 bases). The CDR3 sequence is 16 residues long. The germline V gene encodes CDR1 SGHAT and CDR2 FQNNGV. V lost 1 base to trimming and J lost 2 bases, with 11 bases between them. CDR3 bases: TGTGCCAGCAGCTTAGTCGGCGGGGTCAACACCGGGGAGCTGTTTTTT. It specifies CASSLVGGVNTGELFF.

V and J are TRBV25-1 and TRBJ1-6; 7 nucleotides match TRBD1. Germline values: CDR1 MGHDK, CDR2 SYGVNS. This CDR3 contains 13 residues. V lost 1 base to trimming and J lost 15 bases; unmatched junction nucleotides: 6. The CDR3 here is CASSEWRGPILHF. CDR3 sequence (DNA): TGTGCCAGCAGTGAATGGAGGGGGCCTATCCTCCACTTT.

The chain carries TRBV24-1 and TRBJ2-1; tentative D call: TRBD2 (7 bases). V was pared by 9 bases and J by 9 bases, with 17 bases between. CDR1 is KGHDR, CDR2 SFDVKD, per germline. The CDR3 runs 13 residues. The CDR3 protein is CATASGATGEQFF. CDR3 nucleotides: TGTGCCACCGCCAGCGGGGCGACAGGTGAGCAGTTCTTC.

The chain is built from TRBV9 and TRBJ2-3, with D uncertain. Germline loops: CDR1 SGDLS, CDR2 YYNGEE. Trimming pared 0 bases from V and 0 bases from J, leaving 5 bases between. This CDR3 contains 14 residues. The CDR3 protein is CASSVGVSTDTQYF. The CDR3 nucleotides read TGTGCCAGCAGCGTAGGTGTTAGCACAGATACGCAGTATTTT.

J is TRBJ1-2 and V is TRBV5-6, with 7 bases lining up with TRBD1. The CDR3 spans 13 residues. With V trimmed by 1 base and J by 5 bases, 2 bases remained unmatched. CDR1 and CDR2 (germline): SGHDT, YYEEEE. The CDR3 bases are TGTGCCAGCAGCTTGCGGGACAGATATGGCTACACCTTC. It yields the protein CASSLRDRYGYTF. Together with reference TRBV5-6 and TRBJ1-2, the CDR3 gives the full variable domain: DAGVTQSPTHLIKTRGQQVTLRCSPKSGHDTVSWYQQALGQGPQFIFQYYEEEERQRGNFPDRFSGHQFPNYSSELNVNALLLGDSALYLCASSLRDRYGYTFGSGTRLTVV.

The chain is built from TRBV30 and TRBJ1-5, with 10 bases matching TRBD1. CDR1 is GTSNPN, CDR2 SVGIG, per germline (reference sequence). Losses at the gene ends were 2 bases for V and 11 bases for J; bases not matched to a gene: 9. The CDR3 length is 14 residues. The CDR3: CAWSTGTGEVSQHF. The DNA of the CDR3 is TGTGCCTGGAGTACCGGGACAGGGGAGGTTTCCCAGCATTTT. Full variable domain (outside the CDR3, taken from reference TRBV30 and TRBJ1-5): SQTIHQWPATLVQPVGSPLSLECTVEGTSNPNLYWYRQAAGRGLQLLFYSVGIGQISSEVPQNLSASRPQDRQFILSSKKLLLSDSGFYLCAWSTGTGEVSQHFGDGTRLSIL.

The chain has TRBV24-1 and TRBJ1-5, with 10 bases that match TRBD1. Trimming took 4 bases from V and 2 from J; bases not matched to a gene: 7. The length of the CDR3 is 17 residues. The germline gives CDR1 KGHDR, CDR2 SFDVKD. For the CDR3, the DNA is TGTGCCACCAGTGAACCGACAGGGGGCCGAGGCAATCAGCCCCAGCATTTT. Translating gives CATSEPTGGRGNQPQHF.

The chain carries TRBV5-6 and TRBJ2-3; TRBD1 or TRBD2 may be the D gene (7 bases each). CDR1 and CDR2 (germline): SGHDT, YYEEEE. Trimming took 0 bases from V and 6 from J, leaving 17 bases between them. The CDR3 has 16 residues. CDR3: CASSLGIQGREDTQYF. The CDR3 DNA sequence: TGTGCCAGCAGCTTGGGTATACAGGGGAGGGAGGATACGCAGTATTTT.

The chain uses TRBV2 and TRBJ2-3, with TRBD2 as a possible D gene (5 bases). The CDR3 contains 14 residues. CDR1 and CDR2 from the germline V gene are SNHLY and FYNNEI. With 6 bases removed from V and 3 bases from J, the gap between germline ends came to 13 bases. The CDR3 region has the DNA TGTGCCAGCAGACTAGACTCCGATACAGATACGCAGTATTTT. Its translation is CASRLDSDTDTQYF.

The gene calls are TRBV7-9 and TRBJ1-2; D perhaps matches TRBD1 (5 bases). Trimming removed 9 bases at V and 7 bases at J, with 15 bases between. Per germline, CDR1 SEHNR and CDR2 FQNEAQ (reference sequence). The CDR3 is 12 amino acids. CDR3 amino acids: CASSLRVTGYTF. The CDR3 DNA follows: TGTGCCAGTAGCCTCAGGGTTACTGGCTACACCTTC.

The gene calls are TRBV18 and TRBJ2-5; TRBD1 is a possible D gene (6 bases). The germline V gene has CDR1 KGHSH and CDR2 LQKENI. CDR3 length: 14 amino acids. V lost 1 base and J lost 4, with 10 bases in between. CDR3 coding DNA: TGTGCCAGCTCACCACTACAGGGTGGAGAGACCCAGTACTTC. The encoded protein is CASSPLQGGETQYF.

The chain uses TRBV20-1 and TRBJ2-7; weak D call: TRBD2 (5 bases). The CDR3 runs 13 residues. The ends were cut back, 3 bases at V and 6 bases at J, with 15 bases in the middle. Germline V gives CDR1 DFQATT, CDR2 SNEGSKA (reference sequence). The CDR3 DNA reads TGCAGTGCTAGTTGGGGTAGCGCGCCCGAGCAGTACTTC. Residues: CSASWGSAPEQYF.

The genes are TRBV6-2 or TRBV6-3 and TRBJ1-1, with 7 bases identical to TRBD1. Trimming at V came to 7 bases and at J to 4 bases, leaving 9 bases not matched to a gene. Germline V gives CDR1 MNHEY, CDR2 SVGEGT. The CDR3 contains 14 residues. The CDR3 spells CASTLDRVVTEAFF. The CDR3 DNA is TGTGCCAGCACCCTAGACAGGGTTGTCACTGAAGCTTTCTTT.

The chain carries TRBV6-5 and TRBJ1-5; D is unresolved. The germline V and J ends were trimmed by 4 bases and 6 bases, with 16 bases remaining between them. The CDR3 covers 15 residues. Germline CDR1 MNHEY, CDR2 SVGAGI. The CDR3 here is CASSSEGRLGQPQHF. CDR3 coding DNA: TGTGCCAGCAGTTCGGAAGGGCGTCTGGGTCAGCCCCAGCATTTT.

This sequence joins TRBV2 and TRBJ2-3; 7 bases line up with TRBD1. The ends lost 6 bases at V and 0 bases at J; junction bases unmatched: 6. The CDR3 spans 15 residues. The germline V gene has CDR1 SNHLY and CDR2 FYNNEI. CDR3 bases: TGTGCCAGCAGCGAGGGACAGCCCAGCACAGATACGCAGTATTTT. Its protein product is CASSEGQPSTDTQYF.

This chain links TRBV12-3 or TRBV12-4 with TRBJ1-5; D not certain. The CDR3 loop spans 12 amino acids. Trimming cost V 4 bases and J 3 bases, with 4 bases left between them. The CDR3 here is CASSSINQPQHF. In nucleotides, the CDR3 is TGTGCCAGCAGTTCCATCAATCAGCCCCAGCATTTT.

V is TRBV16 and J is TRBJ2-1; D is unresolved. The V gene's germline CDR1 is KGHSY and CDR2 FQNENV. The CDR3 totals 16 residues. Trimming removed 0 bases at V and 0 bases at J, with 9 bases between. In DNA form, the CDR3 reads TGTGCCAGCAGCCAATCGAAAGACGGCTCCTACAATGAGCAGTTCTTC. Translated, it gives CASSQSKDGSYNEQFF.

The gene calls are TRBV5-4 and TRBJ2-4, with D perhaps being TRBD1 or TRBD2 (5 bases each). The V and J ends lost 4 bases and 5 bases respectively, with 13 bases between them. The V gene's germline CDR1 is SGHNT and CDR2 YYREEE (reference sequence). This CDR3 has 14 residues. For the CDR3, the DNA is TGTGCCAGCAGCCTGCTGGGGGTCCAAAACATTCAGTACTTC. It encodes CASSLLGVQNIQYF.

The V gene is TRBV30, the J gene TRBJ1-3, with unresolved D. Germline V CDR1 and CDR2: GTSNPN, SVGIG (reference sequence). V dropped 4 bases and J dropped 0 bases, with 7 bases sitting between them. The CDR3 loop spans 13 amino acids. This chain's CDR3 is CAWTGDSGNTIYF. CDR3 DNA sequence: TGTGCCTGGACGGGAGACTCTGGAAACACCATATATTTT.

The chain carries TRBV30 and TRBJ2-5, with TRBD2 matching 11 bases. Germline lookup yields CDR1 GTSNPN and CDR2 SVGIG (reference sequence). V lost 0 bases to trimming and J lost 4 bases; unmatched junction nucleotides: 1. The CDR3 consists of 14 residues. DNA for the CDR3: TGTGCCTGGAGTGTACTAGCGGGAGTAGAGACCCAGTACTTC. Its translation is CAWSVLAGVETQYF.

V gene TRBV20-1 combines with J gene TRBJ1-3; tentative D call: TRBD1 (5 bases). Germline CDR1 DFQATT, CDR2 SNEGSKA (reference sequence). V lost 5 bases, J lost 0 bases, and 8 bases lay in between. The length of the CDR3 is 13 residues. The CDR3 reads CSASQVSGNTIYF. For the CDR3, the DNA is TGCAGTGCTTCACAGGTCTCTGGAAACACCATATATTTT.

The chain combines TRBV11-2 with TRBJ2-1; 13 bases are shared with TRBD2. Per the germline V gene, CDR1 is SGHAT and CDR2 is FQNNGV. CDR3 length: 16 residues. Germline trimming cut 1 base from V and 12 bases from J; bases unmatched to any gene: 9. The CDR3 DNA follows: TGTGCCAGCAGCTTAGCCCGGACTAGCGGGGGACAGGGGCAGTTCTTC. It is translated as CASSLARTSGGQGQFF. Filled out from reference TRBV11-2 and TRBJ2-1, the complete variable domain reads EAGVAQSPRYKIIEKRQSVAFWCNPISGHATLYWYQQILGQGPKLLIQFQNNGVVDDSQLPKDRFSAERLKGVDSTLKIQPAKLEDSAVYLCASSLARTSGGQGQFFGPGTRLTVL.

The chain recombines TRBV3-1 with TRBJ1-1; TRBD1 might be the D (6 bases). V lost 6 bases to trimming and J lost 3 bases, with 14 bases between them. From germline, CDR1 is LGHDT and CDR2 YNNKEL (reference sequence). CDR3 size: 14 residues. The CDR3 loop is CASSPGVVDTEAFF. The CDR3 coding sequence is TGTGCCAGCAGTCCAGGGGTCGTTGACACTGAAGCTTTCTTT. Variable domain in full (rest from reference TRBV3-1 and TRBJ1-1): DTAVSQTPKYLVTQMGNDKSIKCEQNLGHDTMYWYKQDSKKFLKIMFSYNNKELIINETVPNRFSPKSPDKAHLNLHINSLELGDSAVYFCASSPGVVDTEAFFGQGTRLTVV.

The chain uses TRBV20-1 and TRBJ2-2, with 10 positions matching TRBD2. The V gene's germline CDR1 is DFQATT and CDR2 SNEGSKA (reference sequence). J gave up 3 bases and V 6 bases, and 13 bases lay outside the gene matches. The CDR3 totals 17 residues. The CDR3 DNA reads as TGCAGTGCCCTCCGAGGAGCGGGGGGGATAGACACCGGGGAGCTGTTTTTT. Protein: CSALRGAGGIDTGELFF.

This chain uses TRBV15 with TRBJ1-1; unclear D gene. The CDR3 has 13 residues. V shed 2 bases and J shed 10 bases, with 14 bases lying between them. The germline V gene has CDR1 LNHNV and CDR2 YYDKDF (reference sequence). This CDR3 is CATSRPWGSRAFF. In DNA, the CDR3 is TGTGCCACCAGCAGACCGTGGGGATCGAGAGCTTTCTTT.

On this clonotype: At one end, the junction sequence differs from germline, possibly due to a read error. The chain is built from TRBV4-2 and TRBJ1-1, with TRBD1 identical over 11 bases. Germline V gives CDR1 LGHNA, CDR2 YNFKEQ. The CDR3 extends over 17 amino acids. CDR3 loop: CASCQTDRGPMNTEAFF. The CDR3 DNA is TGTGCCAGCTGCCAAACGGACAGGGGGCCCATGAACACTGAAGCTTTCTTT.

The gene calls are TRBV5-4 and TRBJ2-1; weak D call: TRBD1 (5 bases). The CDR3 consists of 13 residues. Per the germline V gene, CDR1 is SGHNT and CDR2 is YYREEE (reference sequence). The germline V and J ends were trimmed by 4 bases and 7 bases, with 12 bases remaining between them. Here the CDR3 DNA reads TGTGCCAGCAGCATACATCAGGGTAATGAGCAGTTCTTC. Residues: CASSIHQGNEQFF. Complete variable domain (other parts from reference TRBV5-4 and TRBJ2-1): ETGVTQSPTHLIKTRGQQVTLRCSSQSGHNTVSWYQQALGQGPQFIFQYYREEENGRGNFPPRFSGLQFPNYSSELNVNALELDDSALYLCASSIHQGNEQFFGPGTRLTVL.

This clonotype was seen only once. V and J are TRBV20-1 and TRBJ2-1; D might be TRBD1 (6 bases). The V and J ends lost 2 bases and 7 bases respectively, with 18 bases between them. This CDR3 has 15 residues. Germline assignment: CDR1 DFQATT and CDR2 SNEGSKA (reference sequence). The CDR3 reads CSARILGAERNEQFF. CDR3 sequence (DNA): TGCAGTGCTAGAATTTTGGGGGCGGAGCGAAATGAGCAGTTCTTC.

V gene TRBV19 combines with J gene TRBJ1-5, with a possible D match to TRBD1 (5 bases). The CDR3 consists of 16 residues. Germline V CDR1 and CDR2: LNHDA, SQIVND (reference sequence). Deletions cut 3 bases from V and 1 base from J, with 13 bases between. In DNA, the CDR3 is TGTGCCAGTAGTATTCAAGGGGATTTAAGCAATCAGCCCCAGCATTTT. It is translated as CASSIQGDLSNQPQHF.